This entry lists 8 T cell receptor beta chains sequenced from one sample in a study of CD8 T cells in ankylosing spondylitis (dated by TCRdb to the late 2010s). What the work shows at the level of the full study, not this receptor alone: A TCR beta motif made up of eight or nine highly homologous amino acid variants appeared to be characteristic of blood from ankylosing spondylitis patients.

The antigens these receptors bind are not known. Library preparation was by 5' RACE. For sequencing, an Illumina HiSeq 2500 was employed. TCRdb passed the public sequencing reads through fastp at Q25 and MiXCR, retaining productive beta sequences. Entries that share a CDR3 protein sequence are merged under the most common genes and DNA. The sample has 100,000 to 150,000 distinct CDR3 sequences on record, roughly 18% of them singletons. The leading ten clones occupy roughly 30% of the sample. The sample comprised blood, either unsorted or a sorted T cell fraction (not recorded which). These receptors came from a male donor with ankylosing spondylitis.

The CDR3 here is CASSWRDTGELFF. The DNA for the CDR3 is TGCGCCAGCAGCTGGAGGGACACCGGGGAGCTGTTTTTT. The V gene is TRBV5-1, the J gene TRBJ2-2; TRBD2 might be the D (6 bases). CDR3 length equals 13 residues. V dropped 3 bases and J dropped 3 bases, with 6 bases sitting between them. Germline assignment: CDR1 SGHRS and CDR2 YFSETQ. Supplemented by reference TRBV5-1 and TRBJ2-2, the full variable domain reads KAGVTQTPRYLIKTRGQQVTLSCSPISGHRSVSWYQQTPGQGLQFLFEYFSETQRNKGNFPGRFSGRQFSNSRSEMNVSTLELGDSALYLCASSWRDTGELFFGEGSRLTVL.

The chain combines TRBV4-3 with TRBJ2-4; D remains unclear. The V gene lost 1 base and the J gene lost 1 base, with 11 bases spanning the gap. CDR3 length: 16 residues. Germline loops: CDR1 LGHNA, CDR2 YSLEER. CDR3 sequence (DNA): TGCGCCAGCAGCCAAGGGACGAGCTGGGCCAAAAACATTCAGTACTTC. This codes for CASSQGTSWAKNIQYF.

This clonotype was observed a few times. This chain uses TRBV5-5 with TRBJ2-1; D gene uncertain. The germline CDR1 and CDR2 sequences are SGHKS and YYEKEE (reference sequence). The CDR3 loop spans 15 amino acids. Between the trimmed V and J ends, which lost 2 bases and 0 bases, there was a span of 9 bases. The CDR3 loop reads CASSFAVSSYNEQFF. Here the CDR3 DNA reads TGTGCCAGCAGCTTCGCGGTCAGCTCCTACAATGAGCAGTTCTTC.

The rearrangement uses TRBV9 and TRBJ2-1, with D unclear. Trimming left V 2 bases short and J 0 bases short, with 9 bases between. The CDR3 has 15 residues. The germline CDR1 and CDR2 sequences are SGDLS and YYNGEE. As DNA, the CDR3 is TGTGCCAGCAGCGTGGCGGTAAGCTCCTACAATGAGCAGTTCTTC. This encodes CASSVAVSSYNEQFF.

This clonotype has more than one count but fewer than ten. The genes are TRBV4-3 and TRBJ2-1, with D unresolved. V gave up 0 bases and J gave up 0 bases, with 9 bases separating them. The CDR3 is 16 amino acids. CDR1 is LGHNA, CDR2 YSLEER, per germline. CDR3 loop: CASSQDRVSSYNEQFF. The CDR3 DNA follows: TGCGCCAGCAGCCAAGACCGCGTCAGCTCCTACAATGAGCAGTTCTTC.

This clonotype was seen a few times. The chain uses TRBV7-6 and TRBJ2-3; TRBD2 matches at 7 bases. V shed 3 bases and J 1 base; nucleotides not matched to a gene: 4. The CDR3 contains 15 residues. Looked up from germline, CDR1 is SGHVS and CDR2 is FNYEAQ. CDR3 in DNA: TGTGCCAGCAGCTTCTCGGCGGGAGGCACAGATACGCAGTATTTT. Residues: CASSFSAGGTDTQYF.

This clonotype was recorded a few times. V gene TRBV27 combines with J gene TRBJ2-1; 7 bases fit TRBD2. CDR3 length: 13 amino acids. Per the germline V gene, CDR1 is MNHEY and CDR2 is SMNVEV (reference sequence). V shed 5 bases, J shed 6 bases, and the junction held 4 bases outside the gene matches. The CDR3 here is CASSPTGGNEQFF. The CDR3 nucleotides read TGTGCCAGCAGTCCGACGGGGGGCAATGAGCAGTTCTTC.

This sequence joins TRBV6-1 and TRBJ1-1; D is unresolved. CDR3 length: 12 residues. V gave up 1 base and J gave up 5 bases, with 5 bases separating them. Germline V gene sequence: CDR1 MNHNS, CDR2 SASEGT. The CDR3 region has the DNA TGTGCCAGCAGTGAAGGATGGACTGAAGCTTTCTTT. This codes for CASSEGWTEAFF.